This entry concerns a single TCR delta chain. This clone is classified as medium-sized (0.01 to 0.1%). Its recognized antigen is unknown. No quality values exist for individual bases; no much larger clone is one base distant. The sample belongs to a study of delta chain sequences of gamma delta T cells (dated by TCRdb to 2015 to 2018). Receptor libraries were prepared by 5' RACE. Sequencer: Illumina MiSeq. TCRdb reran clone calling on the public reads with CATT; rows sharing one DNA sequence were then combined. The sample yields fewer than 900 delta-chain clones; around 20% were counted once. Jointly, the top ten make up 40% to 45% of the sample. Trimming takes 3 bases off V and 3 bases off J; junction bases not matched to a gene: 17. The cysteine opens and the phenylalanine closes a CDR3 of 19 amino acids. Only CDR3 DNA remains: 57 bases, in frame from the first base. Via the germline V gene, CDR1 is GEAIGNYY and CDR2 EKD.

The V and J genes are TRDV2 and TRDJ1, with 11 bases matching TRDD3. This receptor was obtained from a human donor in good health. Sequencing was performed on either unsorted cells or a sorted T cell fraction (not recorded which). CDR3 reads: CACDSLADVLGDIADKLIF. Read as DNA, the sequence is TGTGCCTGTGACTCCTTGGCCGACGTACTGGGGGATATTGCCGATAAACTCATCTTT.